This TCR beta chain comes out of a study of OX40 agonist ivuxolimab in advanced cancers. Study information: Participants averaged 60 years of age (range about 23 to 80) and were roughly 80% male. Broader study findings: Doses of 0.1 to 3.0 mg/kg were accompanied by clonal expansion of CD4+ and CD8+ blood T cells by week 6. Relatively little clonal expansion, among the lowest observed, appeared in partial responders at 0.1-3.0 mg/kg.

V gave up 4 bases and J gave up 1 base; unmatched junction bases: 10. CDR3 length: 17 amino acids. Looked up from germline, CDR1 is MNHNS and CDR2 is SASEGT. As for this clone: Its antigen is still unknown.

Sequencing was performed with immunoSEQ multiplex PCR; in TCRdb, only in-frame clones are kept and a portion is missing. The table has around 40,000 clones, 80% to 90% seen once. This material consisted of CD4+ or CD8+ T cells sorted from blood, taken in a trial of the OX40 agonist ivuxolimab. This TCR was sampled from an adult with an advanced solid tumor such as melanoma, head and neck, liver or kidney cancer. The chain combines TRBV6-1 with TRBJ1-1, with 9 bases lining up with TRBD1. CDR3: CASSGGTGWNRNTEAFF. CDR3 nucleotides: TGTGCCAGCAGTGGAGGGACAGGGTGGAATCGGAACACTGAAGCTTTCTTT.